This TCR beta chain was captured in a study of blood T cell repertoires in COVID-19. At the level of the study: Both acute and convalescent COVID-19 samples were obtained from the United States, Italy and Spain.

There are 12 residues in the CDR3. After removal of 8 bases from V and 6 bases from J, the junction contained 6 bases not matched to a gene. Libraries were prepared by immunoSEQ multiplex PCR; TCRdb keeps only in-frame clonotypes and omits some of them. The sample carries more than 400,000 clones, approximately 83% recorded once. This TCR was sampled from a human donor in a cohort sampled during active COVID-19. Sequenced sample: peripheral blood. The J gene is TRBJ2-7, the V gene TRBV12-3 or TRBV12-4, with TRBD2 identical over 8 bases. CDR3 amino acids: CASVGTRGEQYF. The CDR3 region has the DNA TGTGCCAGCGTTGGGACTAGGGGCGAGCAGTACTTC.